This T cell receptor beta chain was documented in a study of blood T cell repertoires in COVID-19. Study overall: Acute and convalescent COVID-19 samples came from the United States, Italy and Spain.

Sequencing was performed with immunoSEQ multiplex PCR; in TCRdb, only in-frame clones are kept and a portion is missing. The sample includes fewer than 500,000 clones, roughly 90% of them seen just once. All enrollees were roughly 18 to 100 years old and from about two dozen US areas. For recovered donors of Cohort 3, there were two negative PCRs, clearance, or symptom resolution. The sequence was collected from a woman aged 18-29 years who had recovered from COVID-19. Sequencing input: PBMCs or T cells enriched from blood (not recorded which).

In DNA form, the CDR3 reads TGCAGTGCTAGTCCACTCGCCCGCCGGGGGGACGCAGATACGCAGTATTTT. Encoded protein: CSASPLARRGDADTQYF. This chain uses TRBV20-1 with TRBJ2-3; 7 positions match TRBD2. This CDR3 region has 17 residues. Germline V CDR1 and CDR2: DFQATT, SNEGSKA (reference sequence). The J segment lost 4 bases and the V segment lost 3 bases, leaving 16 bases of the junction unmatched.